This TCR beta chain was obtained from a study of T cells after yellow fever vaccination. TCRdb recomputed calls from the 5' RACE reads with MiXCR, one row per CDR3 protein. The profile shows 350,000 to 450,000 distinct CDR3 sequences, about 6.2% of them singletons. This clonotype was detected many times. CDR1 and CDR2 (germline): MNHEY, SVGEGT. The V and J ends lost 10 bases and 4 bases, in that order; junction bases with no gene match: 5. This CDR3 contains 14 residues. The sequence was obtained from a man younger than 40 who received the YFV17D yellow fever vaccine. The starting material was PBMCs, obtained 5 days after the yellow fever booster vaccination. The rearrangement links TRBV6-2 or TRBV6-3 to TRBJ2-1, with 12 bases lining up with TRBD2. The CDR3 sequence is CATLTSGGYNEQFF. DNA of the CDR3: TGTGCCACTTTGACTAGCGGGGGTTACAATGAGCAGTTCTTC.